Presented here are 9 T cell receptor beta chains from one specimen sequenced in a study of blood T cell dynamics during melanoma immunotherapy. The time point: pre-treatment baseline. Assay used: immunoSEQ multiplex PCR; TCRdb lists only in-frame clones, some missing. This sample has about 10,000 clones; about 87% occur once, and the top ten carry 9.5% to 13%. Sequenced material: blood, taken from a patient treated with checkpoint blockade. All receptors come from a human donor with melanoma.

The chain has TRBV5-1 and TRBJ1-1; D is undetermined. Germline assignment: CDR1 SGHRS and CDR2 YFSETQ. The length of the CDR3 is 14 residues. Trimming stripped 4 bases from V and 8 bases from J, with 18 bases between. CDR3 bases: TGCGCCAGCAGCCCCCAAGATGGGGTCGGGGAAGCTTTCTTT. Its translation is CASSPQDGVGEAFF.

CDR3 loop: CASSVLRLAGGAKNIQYF. As DNA, the CDR3 is TGTGCCAGCAGTGTCCTCCGACTAGCGGGAGGCGCCAAAAACATTCAGTACTTC. This chain links TRBV6-1 with TRBJ2-4, with 13 bases lining up with TRBD2. Germline CDR1 and CDR2: MNHNS and SASEGT. The CDR3 spans 18 residues. After removal of 4 bases from V and 1 base from J, the junction contained 7 bases not matched to a gene.

The chain recombines TRBV11-2 with TRBJ1-1; D is possibly TRBD1 (5 bases). V dropped 6 bases and J dropped 1 base, with 18 bases sitting between them. CDR1 and CDR2 from the germline V gene are SGHAT and FQNNGV. The CDR3 totals 16 residues. CDR3 in amino acids: CASSFGTANSNTEAFF. CDR3 nucleotides: TGTGCCAGCAGTTTCGGGACCGCTAACTCGAACACTGAAGCTTTCTTT. The variable domain in full, completed from reference TRBV11-2 and TRBJ1-1, reads EAGVAQSPRYKIIEKRQSVAFWCNPISGHATLYWYQQILGQGPKLLIQFQNNGVVDDSQLPKDRFSAERLKGVDSTLKIQPAKLEDSAVYLCASSFGTANSNTEAFFGQGTRLTVV.

The rearrangement links TRBV6-1 to TRBJ2-2; no clear D gene. Germline V lookup: CDR1 MNHNS, CDR2 SASEGT. The CDR3 contains 14 residues. Trimming took 4 bases from V and 3 from J, leaving 9 bases between them. The CDR3 loop is CASSVLGYTGELFF. CDR3 nucleotides: TGTGCCAGCAGTGTATTGGGTTACACCGGGGAGCTGTTTTTT.

The chain has TRBV7-3 and TRBJ2-1; D is undetermined. V dropped 2 bases and J dropped 2 bases, with 10 bases sitting between them. The germline V gene encodes CDR1 SGHTA and CDR2 FQGTGA. CDR3 length equals 15 residues. The CDR3 coding sequence is TGTGCCAGCAGCTTAGGGCAGGCGGCCTACAATGAGCAGTTCTTC. Protein: CASSLGQAAYNEQFF.

The rearrangement links TRBV5-6 to TRBJ1-4, with 7 bases aligning to TRBD1. J lost 1 base, V lost 3 bases, and 6 bases had no gene match. The CDR3 sequence is 16 residues long. Germline CDR1 is SGHDT and CDR2 is YYEEEE. The CDR3 here is CASSSRQGGTNEKLFF. The CDR3 nucleotides read TGTGCCAGCAGCTCCCGACAGGGTGGAACTAATGAAAAACTGTTTTTT.

The chain employs TRBV10-3 and TRBJ1-1; D is unresolved. Germline assignment: CDR1 ENHRY and CDR2 SYGVKD. The CDR3 is made up of 14 amino acids. Trimming shortened V by 4 bases and J by 1 base, and 10 bases separated the two germline ends. The CDR3 coding sequence is TGTGCCATCAGTGGACGGGGTGGGAACACTGAAGCTTTCTTT. Translation gives CAISGRGGNTEAFF.

V and J are TRBV5-6 and TRBJ2-3, with 11 bases that match TRBD2. Germline CDR1 and CDR2: SGHDT and YYEEEE. The length of the CDR3 is 17 residues. The junction had 7 bases not matched to a gene; V was cut back by 4 bases and J by 0 bases. CDR3 amino acids: CASSPGLAGHSTDTQYF. In nucleotides, the CDR3 is TGTGCCAGCAGCCCTGGACTAGCGGGTCATAGCACAGATACGCAGTATTTT.

J is TRBJ1-5 and V is TRBV27; no firm D call. The CDR3 length is 15 residues. V lost 9 bases to trimming and J lost 0 bases, with 15 bases between them. Per germline, CDR1 MNHEY and CDR2 SMNVEV (reference sequence). CDR3 region: CARTIFDNSNQPQHF. The CDR3 nucleotides are TGTGCCAGGACAATATTTGATAATAGCAATCAGCCCCAGCATTTT.